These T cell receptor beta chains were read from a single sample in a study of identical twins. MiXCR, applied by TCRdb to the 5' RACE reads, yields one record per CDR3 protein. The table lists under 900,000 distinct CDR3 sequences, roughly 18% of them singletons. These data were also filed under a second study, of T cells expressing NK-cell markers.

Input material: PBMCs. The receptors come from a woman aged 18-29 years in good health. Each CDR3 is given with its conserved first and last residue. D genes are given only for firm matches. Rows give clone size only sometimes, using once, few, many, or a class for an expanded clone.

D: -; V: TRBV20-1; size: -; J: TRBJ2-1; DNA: TGCAGTGCTAGAGATCCGAGGGGTGTGAACTACAATGAGCAGTTCTTC; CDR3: CSARDPRGVNYNEQFF
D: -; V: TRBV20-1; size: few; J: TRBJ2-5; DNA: TGCAGTGCTCAAATTGAGGGTAACGGAGAGACCCAGTACTTC; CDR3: CSAQIEGNGETQYF
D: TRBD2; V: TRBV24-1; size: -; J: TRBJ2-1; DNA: TGTGCCACCAGTGATAGGGCTAGCGGGCCCCTAGCGCAGTTCTTC; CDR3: CATSDRASGPLAQFF
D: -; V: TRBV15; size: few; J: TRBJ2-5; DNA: TGTGCCACCAGCAGAGATGAGTCATTACAGTACTTC; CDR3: CATSRDESLQYF
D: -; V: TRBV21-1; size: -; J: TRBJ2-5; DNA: TGTGCCAGCAGCATTAAACGACTAGCGGGTAGGGAGACCCAGTACTTC; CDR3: CASSIKRLAGRETQYF
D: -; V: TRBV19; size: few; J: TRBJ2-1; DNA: TGTGCCAGTAGTATTAGGGTTAAGCAGTTCTTC; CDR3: CASSIRVKQFF
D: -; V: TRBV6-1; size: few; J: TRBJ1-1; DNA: TGTGCCAGCAGTGCCCGTGAGGGGGCTGAAGCTTTCTTT; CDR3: CASSAREGAEAFF
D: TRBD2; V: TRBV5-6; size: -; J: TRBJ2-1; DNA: TGTGCCAGCAGCTCTGAAGCGGGAGTGTACAATGAGCAGTTCTTC; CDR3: CASSSEAGVYNEQFF
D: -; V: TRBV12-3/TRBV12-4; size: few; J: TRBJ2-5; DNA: TGTGCCAGCAGTTTAGGCAGTATGGAGACCCAGTACTTC; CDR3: CASSLGSMETQYF
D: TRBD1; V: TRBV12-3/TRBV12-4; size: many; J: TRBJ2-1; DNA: TGTGCCAGCAGTCAAACGGGACAGCTATACAATGAGCAGTTCTTC; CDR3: CASSQTGQLYNEQFF
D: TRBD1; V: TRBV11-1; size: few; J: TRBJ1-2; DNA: TGTGCCAGCAGCCTCGTGTGGGGGACAGGCGGAGTCGGCTATGGCTACACCTTC; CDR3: CASSLVWGTGGVGYGYTF
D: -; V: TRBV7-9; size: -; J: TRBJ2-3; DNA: TGTGCCAGCAGCTCAGCTATTGGGGGGCGCACAGATACGCAGTATTTT; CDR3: CASSSAIGGRTDTQYF
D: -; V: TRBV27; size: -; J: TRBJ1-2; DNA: TGTGCCAGCAGTTTGCGGGCAGGGGATGGCTTCACCTTC; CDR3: CASSLRAGDGFTF
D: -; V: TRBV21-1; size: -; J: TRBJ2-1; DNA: TGTGCCAGCAGCAGAAGACTGGGGCTGGGGGATGAGCAGTTCTTC; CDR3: CASSRRLGLGDEQFF
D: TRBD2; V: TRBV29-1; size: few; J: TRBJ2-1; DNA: TGCAGCGTTGAGGGACAGCGGGGGGATGAGCAGTTCTTC; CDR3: CSVEGQRGDEQFF
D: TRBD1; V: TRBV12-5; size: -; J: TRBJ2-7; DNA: TGTGCTAGTGCCCCGGACAGGGGTGGGTACGAGCAGTACTTC; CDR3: CASAPDRGGYEQYF
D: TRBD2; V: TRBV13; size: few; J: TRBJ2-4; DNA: TGTGCCAGCAGGGTGGGGGGGAGCGGAAACATTCAGTACTTC; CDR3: CASRVGGSGNIQYF
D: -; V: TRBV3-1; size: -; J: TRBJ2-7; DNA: TGTGCCAGCAGCCAACTTGGCCAGACCATCTACGAGCAGTACTTC; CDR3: CASSQLGQTIYEQYF
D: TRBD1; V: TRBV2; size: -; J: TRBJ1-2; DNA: TGTGCCAGCGTCTCAGGGGGCCGAAACTATGGCTACACCTTC; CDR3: CASVSGGRNYGYTF
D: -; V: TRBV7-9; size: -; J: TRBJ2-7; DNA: TGTGCCAGCAGCCCAACGTCGGCTCCCGAGCGATGGGAGCAGTACTTC; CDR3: CASSPTSAPERWEQYF
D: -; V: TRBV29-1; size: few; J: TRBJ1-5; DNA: TGCAGCGTTGGTGGGGGAGAGAGCAATCAGCCCCAGCATTTT; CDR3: CSVGGGESNQPQHF
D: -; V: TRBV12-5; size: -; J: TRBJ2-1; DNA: TGTGCTAGTGGTTTCCGGGATGAGCAGTTCTTC; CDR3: CASGFRDEQFF
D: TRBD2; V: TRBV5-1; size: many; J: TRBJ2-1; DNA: TGCGCCAGCGGCCTAGGACTAGCGGGGGGAAATGAGCAGTTCTTC; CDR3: CASGLGLAGGNEQFF
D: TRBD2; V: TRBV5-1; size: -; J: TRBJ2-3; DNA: TGCGCCAGCAGCACGCTAGCGGGAGGGAGCACAGATACGCAGTATTTT; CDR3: CASSTLAGGSTDTQYF
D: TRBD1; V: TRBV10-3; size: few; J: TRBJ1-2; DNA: TGTGCCATCCAACCGGGACAGGGAACCTATGGCTACACCTTC; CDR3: CAIQPGQGTYGYTF